This T cell receptor (beta chain) was documented in a study of blood T cell repertoires in COVID-19. Turning to the study itself: Acute-phase and convalescent COVID-19 samples originated in the United States, Italy and Spain. PBMCs, B-cell-depleted T cells, or T cells provided the cDNA or gDNA that made up the material.

With respect to this clone: Other DNA sequences in this specimen translate into the identical CDR3.

Under the authors' procedure: Estimation of nucleated cell counts relied on the amplification of reference gene primers. Clones were read by immunoSEQ multiplex PCR, and TCRdb kept only the in-frame ones, dropping some. V and J calls and clone size come straight from that table; D and trimming were deduced from the DNA. The sample yields 120,000 to 150,000 clones, 85% to 90% seen once. V gave up 2 bases and J gave up 3 bases, with 10 bases separating them. Germline lookup yields CDR1 SNHLY and CDR2 FYNNEI. The CDR3 covers 15 residues. The V call is TRBV2, the J call TRBJ1-4, with D perhaps matching TRBD1 (6 bases). The source of this sequence is a human donor in a cohort sampled during active COVID-19. The sequenced sample consisted of peripheral blood. The CDR3 loop is CASSELGGANEKLFF. CDR3 DNA: TGTGCCAGCAGTGAATTAGGGGGAGCTAATGAAAAACTGTTTTTT.